The 32 T cell receptor beta chains given below trace back to one sample, sequenced in a study of yellow fever vaccine responses in identical twins (dated by TCRdb to the late 2010s). Library preparation was by RT-PCR. TCRdb records Illumina HiSeq 2500 as the sequencer. TCRdb itself trimmed the public reads at Q25 with fastp, ran MiXCR and retained productive beta chains. Each CDR3 protein appears once, grouped with its most common genes and DNA. Recorded for this sample are 18,000 or so distinct CDR3 sequences; roughly three fifths of them occurred a single time. The top ten clones comprise about 8% of the sample. This specimen consisted of T cells from blood (PBMCs), unsorted or a sorted subset (not recorded which), obtained before or after yellow fever vaccination (not recorded which). The receptors here all came from a woman between 18 and 29 years old who received the yellow fever vaccine. Donor details come from another sample of the same person, matched by shared clones.

The chain carries TRBV20-1 and TRBJ2-1; 7 bases are shared with TRBD2. CDR1 is DFQATT and CDR2 is SNEGSKA in the germline V gene (reference sequence). The ends lost 6 bases at V and 3 bases at J; junction bases unmatched: 11. The CDR3 spans 15 residues. The CDR3 sequence: CSAQTSVGYYNEQFF. The CDR3, as DNA: TGCAGTGCACAAACTAGCGTGGGCTACTACAATGAGCAGTTCTTC.

The gene calls are TRBV9 and TRBJ2-7, with D perhaps TRBD2 (6 bases). The ends were cut back, 3 bases at V and 3 bases at J, with 10 bases in the middle. There are 13 residues in the CDR3. Germline V gives CDR1 SGDLS, CDR2 YYNGEE. The CDR3 nucleotides read TGTGCCAGCAGCGAGCGGGTAAACTACGAGCAGTACTTC. It encodes CASSERVNYEQYF.

This clonotype turned up a few times. CDR3 amino acids: CASSKDSGQPQHF. The CDR3 DNA reads TGTGCCAGCTCAAAGGACAGCGGTCAGCCCCAGCATTTT. The chain couples TRBV18 to TRBJ1-5; TRBD1 is a possible D gene (6 bases). Germline V lookup: CDR1 KGHSH, CDR2 LQKENI. V dropped 5 bases and J dropped 6 bases, with 11 bases sitting between them. CDR3 length equals 13 residues.

This clonotype was counted a single time. The rearrangement uses TRBV18 and TRBJ1-2, with a weak D call TRBD1 (5 bases). V lost 1 base, J lost 5 bases, and 11 bases lay in between. Germline CDR1 is KGHSH and CDR2 is LQKENI. This CDR3 comprises 14 residues. CDR3 DNA sequence: TGTGCCAGCTCACCACGGGACGCCGCGTATGGCTACACCTTC. This translates into CASSPRDAAYGYTF.

The chain is built from TRBV4-1 and TRBJ1-4; TRBD1 agrees at 10 bases. V lost 0 bases, J lost 8 bases, and 6 bases stayed unmatched. CDR3 size: 16 residues. Per germline, CDR1 MGHRA and CDR2 YSYEKL. The CDR3, as DNA: TGCGCCAGCAGCCAAGATGAAGGACAGGGGGGGGAAAAACTGTTTTTT. This encodes CASSQDEGQGGEKLFF.

This clonotype was seen a handful of times. The rearrangement uses TRBV7-8 and TRBJ1-1; 9 bases are a match to TRBD1. Germline CDR1 SGHVS, CDR2 FQNEAQ. Trimming removed 5 bases from V and 1 base from J; junction bases left unmatched: 17. The CDR3 has 19 amino acids. The CDR3 bases are TGTGCCAGCAGCGAACAAATTTTCGGGGACAGGGATACGAACACTGAAGCTTTCTTT. Its translation: CASSEQIFGDRDTNTEAFF.

The chain is built from TRBV7-6 and TRBJ2-1, with unresolved D. Germline CDR1 reads SGHVS; CDR2 reads FNYEAQ. The CDR3 spans 11 residues. V lost 3 bases, J lost 10 bases, and 7 bases lay in between. The CDR3 DNA sequence: TGTGCCAGCAGCTTTCGTGAGGAGCAGTTCTTC. Translation gives CASSFREEQFF.

The rearrangement uses TRBV7-6 and TRBJ2-7; D is unclear. CDR3 size: 13 residues. The germline V gene encodes CDR1 SGHVS and CDR2 FNYEAQ. The V end was cut by 5 bases, the J end by 1 base, with 9 bases between. Here the CDR3 reads CASSSRSSYEQYF. The CDR3 DNA reads as TGTGCCAGCAGCAGCAGATCTTCCTACGAGCAGTACTTC.

This rearrangement joins TRBV18 to TRBJ2-5; D may be TRBD2 (5 bases). Trimming removed 6 bases from V and 3 bases from J, with 14 bases in between. This CDR3 region has 14 residues. CDR1 KGHSH and CDR2 LQKENI come from the germline V gene. DNA for the CDR3: TGTGCCAGCTCCCCGTTTTCCGGGAAAGAGACCCAGTACTTC. It specifies CASSPFSGKETQYF.

This chain joins TRBV28 and TRBJ1-1; TRBD1 is a possible D gene (6 bases). CDR1 and CDR2 from the germline V gene are MDHEN and SYDVKM. The CDR3 runs 18 residues. Between the trimmed V and J ends, which lost 3 bases and 3 bases, there was a span of 23 bases. CDR3 region: CASSFEYRASSGDTEAFF. CDR3 nucleotides: TGTGCCAGCAGTTTCGAGTACAGGGCCAGCTCAGGGGACACTGAAGCTTTCTTT.

The chain links TRBV18 to TRBJ1-6, with 9 nucleotides matching TRBD1. J gave up 9 bases and V 3 bases, and 9 bases lay outside the gene matches. Germline V gene data show CDR1 as KGHSH and CDR2 as LQKENI. There are 16 residues in the CDR3. Written as DNA, the CDR3 is TGTGCCAGCTCACCGTACTATACAGGGGGCGGTTCACCCCTCCACTTT. Protein product: CASSPYYTGGGSPLHF.

The CDR3 DNA reads as TGTGCCAGCTCACCCGGCCGGATGGGGAATGAAAAACTGTTTTTT. Amino acid sequence: CASSPGRMGNEKLFF. This chain connects TRBV18 to TRBJ1-4; D gene uncertain. Germline-derived CDR1 and CDR2 are KGHSH and LQKENI. Trimming removed 3 bases at V and 5 bases at J, with 13 bases between. The length of the CDR3 is 15 residues.

The chain couples TRBV7-3 to TRBJ2-1, with 8 bases fitting TRBD2. Germline trimming cut 5 bases from V and 9 bases from J; bases unmatched to any gene: 9. The germline CDR1 and CDR2 sequences are SGHTA and FQGTGA. The CDR3 has 14 amino acids. As DNA, the CDR3 is TGTGCCAGCAGCCGCCAGGGACTAGTGACTGAGCAGTTCTTC. This translates into CASSRQGLVTEQFF.

This clonotype was counted a few times. V usage is TRBV11-1 and J usage is TRBJ1-2; D uncertain. CDR1 and CDR2 (germline): SGHAT, FQDESV (reference sequence). V was pared by 2 bases and J by 2 bases, with 6 bases between. The length of the CDR3 is 13 residues. This chain's CDR3 is CASSLLGNYGYTF. CDR3 nucleotide sequence: TGTGCCAGCAGCTTATTAGGAAACTATGGCTACACCTTC.

The chain's CDR3 is CSVRDDGDEQYV. CDR3 DNA: TGCAGCGTTAGGGACGACGGCGACGAGCAGTACGTC. This sequence joins TRBV29-1 and TRBJ2-7, with D possibly being TRBD1 or TRBD2 (5 bases each). The V end was cut by 5 bases, the J end by 5 bases, with 13 bases between. The CDR3 is 12 residues long. Germline CDR1 SQVTM, CDR2 ANQGSEA.

The rearrangement uses TRBV20-1 and TRBJ1-5, with a tentative D call TRBD1 (6 bases). CDR3 length equals 13 residues. Germline V gives CDR1 DFQATT, CDR2 SNEGSKA (reference sequence). V was pared by 6 bases and J by 6 bases, with 15 bases between. The CDR3 DNA sequence: TGCAGTGCCCCCGAGGGGGGGCGTCAGCCCCAGCATTTT. It is translated as CSAPEGGRQPQHF.

The V gene is TRBV29-1, the J gene TRBJ2-5; 9 nucleotides agree with TRBD2. The CDR3 is made up of 14 amino acids. After removal of 3 bases from V and 5 bases from J, the junction contained 7 bases not matched to a gene. From germline, CDR1 is SQVTM and CDR2 ANQGSEA. CDR3 sequence (DNA): TGCAGCGTTGACGTAGCGGGAGTGGGCGAGACCCAGTACTTC. Its translation is CSVDVAGVGETQYF.

The J gene is TRBJ2-6, the V gene TRBV2, with D perhaps TRBD2 (5 bases). Germline CDR1 SNHLY, CDR2 FYNNEI. This CDR3 has 14 residues. V lost 8 bases and J lost 0, with 8 bases in between. The CDR3 sequence is CASSGISGANVLTF. CDR3 DNA sequence: TGTGCCAGCTCCGGGATCTCTGGGGCCAACGTCCTGACTTTC.

This chain uses TRBV15 with TRBJ2-3; D is possibly TRBD1 (6 bases). The CDR3 totals 15 residues. Trimming shortened V by 1 base and J by 5 bases, and 13 bases separated the two germline ends. Germline loops: CDR1 LNHNV, CDR2 YYDKDF (reference sequence). The CDR3 is CATSRVRTDKDTQYF. The DNA for the CDR3 is TGTGCCACCAGCAGAGTGAGGACAGACAAAGATACGCAGTATTTT.

This clonotype has more than one count but fewer than ten. J is TRBJ1-5 and V is TRBV2; a weak D match, TRBD1 (6 bases). There are 13 residues in the CDR3. The germline CDR1 and CDR2 sequences are SNHLY and FYNNEI. The V end was cut by 6 bases, the J end by 4 bases, with 10 bases between. This CDR3 is CASRTGTNQPQHF. Written as DNA, the CDR3 is TGTGCCAGCAGGACAGGCACAAATCAGCCCCAGCATTTT.

In this sample, this clonotype turned up once. This sequence joins TRBV6-2 or TRBV6-3 and TRBJ2-3, with TRBD2 matching 8 bases. The V gene's germline CDR1 is MNHEY and CDR2 SVGEGT. The V and J ends lost 0 bases and 4 bases, in that order; junction bases with no gene match: 12. The CDR3 is 18 residues long. The CDR3 sequence: CASSYSSYLAGDADTQYF. For the CDR3, the DNA is TGTGCCAGCAGTTACTCTTCTTACCTAGCGGGTGACGCAGATACGCAGTATTTT.

The chain has TRBV4-1 and TRBJ2-1, with D unresolved. CDR3 length: 14 amino acids. Germline values: CDR1 MGHRA, CDR2 YSYEKL. Trimming left V 1 base short and J 8 bases short, with 12 bases between. CDR3: CASSQVRLEDEQFF. The CDR3 nucleotides read TGCGCCAGCAGCCAAGTCCGATTAGAAGATGAGCAGTTCTTC.

This chain links TRBV11-1 with TRBJ1-1, with D hard to call. The V and J ends lost 5 bases and 4 bases respectively, with 11 bases between them. CDR1 is SGHAT, CDR2 FQDESV, per germline (reference sequence). This CDR3 is 13 amino acids long. The CDR3 region is CASSSPGGTEAFF. CDR3 nucleotide sequence: TGTGCCAGCAGCAGCCCGGGTGGCACTGAAGCTTTCTTT.

J is TRBJ1-2 and V is TRBV14; D is uncertain. Trimming pared 0 bases from V and 3 bases from J, leaving 11 bases between. This CDR3 is 15 amino acids long. Germline values: CDR1 SGHDN, CDR2 FVKESK. CDR3 sequence: CASSQEQGRYYGYTF. The DNA for the CDR3 is TGTGCCAGCAGCCAAGAACAAGGACGTTACTATGGCTACACCTTC.

The rearrangement links TRBV11-1 to TRBJ1-3, with no clear D. The V end was cut by 0 bases, the J end by 0 bases, with 15 bases between. Germline CDR1 is SGHAT and CDR2 is FQDESV (reference sequence). The CDR3 has 18 residues. The CDR3 loop is CASSLAVGGINSGNTIYF. CDR3 nucleotide sequence: TGTGCCAGCAGCTTAGCAGTTGGCGGGATCAACTCTGGAAACACCATATATTTT.

V gene TRBV6-5 combines with J gene TRBJ1-2; D remains unclear. The ends were cut back, 0 bases at V and 0 bases at J, with 8 bases in the middle. Germline V gives CDR1 MNHEY, CDR2 SVGAGI. This CDR3 has 15 residues. CDR3 DNA: TGTGCCAGCAGTTACTCGGCACTACCTAACTATGGCTACACCTTC. Translated, it gives CASSYSALPNYGYTF.

This rearrangement joins TRBV5-1 to TRBJ2-5, with D maybe TRBD2 (5 bases). The CDR3 covers 12 residues. V was pared by 6 bases and J by 5 bases, with 11 bases between. Germline V gives CDR1 SGHRS, CDR2 YFSETQ. The CDR3, as DNA: TGCGCCAGCACTGGGGAGAGTGAGACCCAGTACTTC. This sequence encodes CASTGESETQYF.

The J gene is TRBJ2-2, the V gene TRBV19, with 10 bases aligning to TRBD2. Per the germline V gene, CDR1 is LNHDA and CDR2 is SQIVND (reference sequence). V lost 10 bases and J lost 0; bases outside the gene matches: 11. The CDR3 length is 17 residues. Written as DNA, the CDR3 is TGTGCCACGAAACGCGGACTAGCGGCCGCGAACACCGGGGAGCTGTTTTTT. Its translation: CATKRGLAAANTGELFF.

In its sample, this clonotype was seen a few times. This rearrangement joins TRBV5-1 to TRBJ1-5, with D possibly being TRBD1 (6 bases). From germline, CDR1 is SGHRS and CDR2 YFSETQ. The CDR3 covers 13 residues. V lost 4 bases and J lost 11, with 16 bases in between. The chain's CDR3 is CASSAGEQSAQHF. The CDR3 DNA follows: TGCGCCAGCAGCGCAGGGGAACAATCAGCCCAGCATTTT.

This chain links TRBV6-1 with TRBJ1-1; unclear D gene. CDR3 length: 15 residues. Germline V gene sequence: CDR1 MNHNS, CDR2 SASEGT. Trimming left V 0 bases short and J 0 bases short, with 8 bases between. The CDR3 reads CASSEALSLNTEAFF. The CDR3 DNA sequence: TGTGCCAGCAGTGAAGCGCTAAGTTTGAACACTGAAGCTTTCTTT.

The CDR3: CASTNTANSPLHF. CDR3 nucleotides: TGTGCCAGCACTAACACCGCAAATTCACCCCTCCACTTT. The V and J genes are TRBV3-1 and TRBJ1-6; D ambiguous. V lost 7 bases and J lost 7, with 11 bases in between. The CDR3 has 13 residues. Germline CDR1 and CDR2: LGHDT and YNNKEL (reference sequence).

The table lists this clonotype with a count of one. The chain recombines TRBV15 with TRBJ2-1; 9 bases match TRBD2. The CDR3 contains 16 residues. The ends lost 5 bases at V and 4 bases at J; junction bases unmatched: 9. Germline V lookup: CDR1 LNHNV, CDR2 YYDKDF (reference sequence). CDR3 amino acids: CATSGSSGDTYNEQFF. CDR3 bases: TGTGCCACCAGCGGATCTAGCGGGGATACATACAATGAGCAGTTCTTC.